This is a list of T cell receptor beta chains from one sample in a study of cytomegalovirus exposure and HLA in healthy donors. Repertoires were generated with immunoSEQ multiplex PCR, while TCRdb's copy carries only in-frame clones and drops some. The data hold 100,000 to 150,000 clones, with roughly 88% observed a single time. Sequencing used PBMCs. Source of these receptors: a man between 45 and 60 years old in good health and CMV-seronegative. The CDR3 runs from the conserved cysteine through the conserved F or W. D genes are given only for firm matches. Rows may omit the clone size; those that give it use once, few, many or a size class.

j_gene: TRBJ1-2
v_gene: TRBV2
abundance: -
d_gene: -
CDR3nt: TGTGCCAGCAGTGAAACGGGGGGGGGTTATGGCTACACCTTC
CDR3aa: CASSETGGGYGYTF

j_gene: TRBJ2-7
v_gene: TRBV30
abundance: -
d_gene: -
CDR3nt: TGTGCCTGGAGTGCGGGGATCTCCTACGAGCAGTACTTC
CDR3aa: CAWSAGISYEQYF

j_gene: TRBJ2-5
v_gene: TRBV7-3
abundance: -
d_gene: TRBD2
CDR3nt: TGTGCCAGCAGCCGGACTAGCGGGGGGCAGGAGACCCAGTACTTC
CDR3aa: CASSRTSGGQETQYF

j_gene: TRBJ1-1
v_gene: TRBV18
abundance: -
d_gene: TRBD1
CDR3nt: TGTGCCAGCTCACCGGGGACAGTGGCTTATATCAACACTGAAGCTTTCTTT
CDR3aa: CASSPGTVAYINTEAFF

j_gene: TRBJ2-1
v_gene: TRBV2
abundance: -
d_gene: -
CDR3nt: TGTGCCAGCCGAAATGTCGAGGCGGGGTTCTTC
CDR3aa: CASRNVEAGFF

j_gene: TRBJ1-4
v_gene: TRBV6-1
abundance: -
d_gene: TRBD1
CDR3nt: TGTGCCAGCAGTGAAACGTTAACAGGGGGTCATGAAAAACTGTTTTTT
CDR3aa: CASSETLTGGHEKLFF

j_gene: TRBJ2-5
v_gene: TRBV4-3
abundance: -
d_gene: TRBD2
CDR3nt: TGCGCCAGCAGCCCATACCCCAGTCGCGGGGGGGTAGGAGAGACCCAGTACTTC
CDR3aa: CASSPYPSRGGVGETQYF

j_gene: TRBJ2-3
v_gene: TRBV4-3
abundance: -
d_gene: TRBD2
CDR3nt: TGCGCCAGCAGCCAAGCTGCGCGGGGGGTGTTAGATACGCAGTATTTT
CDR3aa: CASSQAARGVLDTQYF

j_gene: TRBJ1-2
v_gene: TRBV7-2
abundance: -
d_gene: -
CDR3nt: TGTGCCAGCAGCTTACGAGAAGTTTCTAACTATGGCTACACCTTC
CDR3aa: CASSLREVSNYGYTF

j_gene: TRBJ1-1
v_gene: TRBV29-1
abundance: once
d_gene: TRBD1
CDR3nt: TGCAGCGGGCGAGGACAGGGGGCAGTAGCTTTCTTT
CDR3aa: CSGRGQGAVAFF

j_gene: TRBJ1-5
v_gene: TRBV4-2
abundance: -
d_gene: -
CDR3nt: TGTGCCAGCAGCCAACGGGGGGCGGGGGCCCCGACAAGCAATCAGCCCCAGCATTTT
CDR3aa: CASSQRGAGAPTSNQPQHF

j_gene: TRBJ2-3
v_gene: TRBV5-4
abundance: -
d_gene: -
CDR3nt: TGTGCCAGCAGCTTGGCCAAGGGGGGCACAGATACGCAGTATTTT
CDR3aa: CASSLAKGGTDTQYF

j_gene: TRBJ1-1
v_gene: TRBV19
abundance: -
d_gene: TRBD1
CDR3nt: TGTGCCAGTACCCCAACGGACAGGTTAGACACTGAAGCTTTCTTT
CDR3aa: CASTPTDRLDTEAFF

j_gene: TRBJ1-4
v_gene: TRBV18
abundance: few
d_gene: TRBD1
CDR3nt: TGTGCCAGCTCACCCCCAGGGGACAGTGAAAAACTGTTTTTT
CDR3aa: CASSPPGDSEKLFF

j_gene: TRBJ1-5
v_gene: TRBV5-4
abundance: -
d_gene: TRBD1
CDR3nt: TGTGCCAGCAGCTTGGACAGGGGGGAGGGTCAGCCCCAGCATTTT
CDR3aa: CASSLDRGEGQPQHF

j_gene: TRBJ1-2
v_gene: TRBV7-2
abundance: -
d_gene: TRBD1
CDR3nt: TGTGCCAGCAGCTCACCTCCGGGACAGGGAATTGGTGGTGGTGGCTACACCTTC
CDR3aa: CASSSPPGQGIGGGGYTF

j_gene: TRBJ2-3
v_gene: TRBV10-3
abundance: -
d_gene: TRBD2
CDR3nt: TGTGCCATCAGTGAGTCGTTTGAATCTGGCAGGAGTAGCGGGGGGACAGATACGCAGTATTTT
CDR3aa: CAISESFESGRSSGGTDTQYF

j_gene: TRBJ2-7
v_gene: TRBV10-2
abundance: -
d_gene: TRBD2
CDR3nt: TGCGCCAGCAGTGAGTCGCTAGCGGGGGGTTTAGAGCAGTACTTC
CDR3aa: CASSESLAGGLEQYF

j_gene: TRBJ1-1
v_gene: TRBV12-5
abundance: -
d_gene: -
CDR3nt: TGTGCTAGTGGTTTTGCGGGGAACACTGAAGCTTTCTTT
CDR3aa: CASGFAGNTEAFF

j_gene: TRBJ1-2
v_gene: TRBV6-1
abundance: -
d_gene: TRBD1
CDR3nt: TGTGCCAGCAGTGAAGTGACCGGGACAGAAGGGGGCTACACCTTC
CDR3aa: CASSEVTGTEGGYTF

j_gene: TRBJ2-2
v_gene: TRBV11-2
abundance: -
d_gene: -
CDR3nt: TGTGCCAGCAGCCCCCCGGCAGGGTCCGGGGAGCTGTTTTTT
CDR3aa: CASSPPAGSGELFF

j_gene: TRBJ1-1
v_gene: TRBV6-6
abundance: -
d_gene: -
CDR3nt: TGTGCCAGCATCGGACAAGCTGAAGCTTTCTTT
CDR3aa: CASIGQAEAFF

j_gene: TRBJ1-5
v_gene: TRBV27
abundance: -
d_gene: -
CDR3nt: TGTGCCAGCAGTTTATCGACCGGGACAAATCAGCCCCAGCATTTT
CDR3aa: CASSLSTGTNQPQHF

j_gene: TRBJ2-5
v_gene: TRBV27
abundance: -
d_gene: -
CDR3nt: TGTGCCACCAGCTACGTCGGGGGAGTACAAGAGACCCAGTACTTC
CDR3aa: CATSYVGGVQETQYF

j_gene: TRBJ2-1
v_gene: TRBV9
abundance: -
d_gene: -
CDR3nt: TGTGCCAGCAGCGGAGGGGGGGGCTACTTTGGTCAGTTCTTC
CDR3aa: CASSGGGGYFGQFF

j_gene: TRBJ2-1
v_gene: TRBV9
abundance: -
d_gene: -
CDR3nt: TGTGCCAGCACTGGCAGGGACAATGAGCAGTTCTTC
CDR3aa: CASTGRDNEQFF

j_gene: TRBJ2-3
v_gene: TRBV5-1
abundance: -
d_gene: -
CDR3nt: TGCGCCAGCAGCCGTCTACCACTAGTCGTCACAGATACGCAGTATTTT
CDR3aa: CASSRLPLVVTDTQYF

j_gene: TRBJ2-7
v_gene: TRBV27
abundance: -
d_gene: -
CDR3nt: TGTGCCAGCAGTTTAAAGGCAGGGGCCGTACTAGAGCAGTACTTC
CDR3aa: CASSLKAGAVLEQYF

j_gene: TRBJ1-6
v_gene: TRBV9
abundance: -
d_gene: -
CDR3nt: TGTGCCAGCAGCGTAGAGAGCGCCTATAATTCACCCCTCCACTTT
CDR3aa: CASSVESAYNSPLHF

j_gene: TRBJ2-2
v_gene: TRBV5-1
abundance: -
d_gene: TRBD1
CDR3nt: TGCGCCAGCAGCTGGAACTCAGGGGGCTTTGACACCGGGGAGCTGTTTTTT
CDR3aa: CASSWNSGGFDTGELFF

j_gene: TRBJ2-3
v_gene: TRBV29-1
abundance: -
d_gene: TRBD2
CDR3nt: TGCAGCGGAGCAACTAGCGGGGGGACAGATACGCAGTATTTT
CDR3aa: CSGATSGGTDTQYF

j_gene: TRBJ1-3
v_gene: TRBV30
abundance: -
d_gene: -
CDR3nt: TGTGCCTGGACCCTGGGCGACAGGGGAAACACCATATATTTT
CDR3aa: CAWTLGDRGNTIYF

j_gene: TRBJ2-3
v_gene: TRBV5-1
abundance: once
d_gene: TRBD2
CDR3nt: TGCGCCAGCAGCTCCTTAGCGGGGGAAGGCACAGATACGCAGTATTTT
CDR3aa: CASSSLAGEGTDTQYF

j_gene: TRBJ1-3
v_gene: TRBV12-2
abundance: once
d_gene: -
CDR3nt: TGTGCAAGTCGCTTAGCGCCAGCCAGGGCCTCACTTTACTCTGGAAACACCATATATTTT
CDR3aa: CASRLAPARASLYSGNTIYF

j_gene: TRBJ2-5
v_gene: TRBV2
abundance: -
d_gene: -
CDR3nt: TGTGCCAGCAGCGCCATTATTGGTGGCGAGACCCAGTACTTC
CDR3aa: CASSAIIGGETQYF

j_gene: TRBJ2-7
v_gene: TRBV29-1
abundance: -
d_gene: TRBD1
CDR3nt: TGCAGCGCGGCACAGGGGTCAGCCTACGAGCAGTACTTC
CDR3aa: CSAAQGSAYEQYF

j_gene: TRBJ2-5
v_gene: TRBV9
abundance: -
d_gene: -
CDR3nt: TGTGCCAGCGAGGGGGGGGAGGGAACCCAGTACTTC
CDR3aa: CASEGGEGTQYF